Described below is a single TCR beta chain sequence and its context. This CDR3 is built from 13 residues. The germline V gene encodes CDR1 GTSNPN and CDR2 SVGIG (reference sequence). Trimming pared 5 bases from V and 2 bases from J, leaving 11 bases between. The sample comes from a study of T cells after yellow fever vaccination. TCRdb re-analysed the 5' RACE reads in MiXCR, keeping a single row per CDR3 protein. The sample lists a few hundred thousand distinct CDR3 sequences; roughly 5.2% were seen once. The chain has TRBV30 and TRBJ2-3, with unresolved D. The sequence came from a man between 18 and 29 years old who received the YFV17D yellow fever vaccine. The source was CD4+ T cells sorted from PBMCs, collected on the day of the yellow fever booster vaccination. This CDR3 reads CAWASSPTDTQYF. The CDR3 DNA is TGTGCCTGGGCCAGCAGCCCCACAGATACGCAGTATTTT.